A single sample is the source of the 25 T cell receptor beta chains below, sequenced in a study of T cell changes during pregnancy in multiple sclerosis. The protocol was immunoSEQ multiplex PCR, while the TCRdb copy is restricted to in-frame clones and leaves out a portion. The top ten clones hold 2.5% of a sample with some 89,000 clones, 94% of them seen once. This specimen was peripheral blood, taken in the third trimester of pregnancy. Receptor source: a female donor with multiple sclerosis, enrolled in a pregnancy study.

The chain combines TRBV2 with TRBJ1-5; possibly TRBD1 for D (6 bases). In germline, CDR1 is SNHLY, CDR2 FYNNEI. Trimming cost V 3 bases and J 5 bases, with 11 bases left between them. The length of the CDR3 is 14 residues. The CDR3 reads CASSEGDIDQPQHF. The CDR3 DNA follows: TGTGCCAGCAGTGAGGGGGACATCGATCAGCCCCAGCATTTT.

This chain's CDR3 is CASNQGFNEKLFF. The DNA for the CDR3 is TGTGCCAGCAATCAGGGGTTTAATGAAAAACTGTTTTTT. V is TRBV6-1 and J is TRBJ1-4, with D possibly matching TRBD1 (6 bases). The germline V gene has CDR1 MNHNS and CDR2 SASEGT. CDR3 length equals 13 residues. V was cut by 7 bases and J by 4 bases, with 10 bases left in between.

This chain uses TRBV5-1 with TRBJ2-7, with D uncertain. CDR3 size: 14 residues. Germline CDR1 SGHRS, CDR2 YFSETQ. V lost 0 bases and J lost 6, with 13 bases in between. This CDR3 reads CASSLVARRVEQYF. The CDR3 DNA reads as TGCGCCAGCAGCTTGGTGGCCCGCCGGGTCGAGCAGTACTTC.

The gene calls are TRBV5-6 and TRBJ1-2; TRBD1 might be the D (6 bases). Germline V gives CDR1 SGHDT, CDR2 YYEEEE. This CDR3 spans 14 amino acids. Trimming removed 0 bases from V and 5 bases from J, with 11 bases in between. CDR3 loop: CASSLGPQGYGYTF. The DNA for the CDR3 is TGTGCCAGCAGCTTGGGTCCGCAGGGGTATGGCTACACCTTC.

This clone was observed a single time. CDR3 sequence reads: CASSLVVFTGSNEQYF. The CDR3 DNA reads TGTGCCAGCAGCTTAGTAGTTTTTACAGGGAGTAACGAGCAGTACTTC. The V and J genes are TRBV7-8 and TRBJ2-7, with a tentative D call TRBD1 (6 bases). Germline V CDR1 and CDR2: SGHVS, FQNEAQ. The CDR3 is made up of 16 amino acids. V was shortened by 1 base and J by 5 bases, with 18 bases between the two germline ends.

The chain has TRBV27 and TRBJ2-3; 9 bases fit TRBD2. The germline V gene encodes CDR1 MNHEY and CDR2 SMNVEV (reference sequence). V lost 4 bases, J lost 3 bases, and 8 bases stayed unmatched. The CDR3 contains 16 residues. This CDR3 is CASSWATSGDTDTQYF. The CDR3, as DNA: TGTGCCAGCAGTTGGGCGACTAGCGGCGATACAGATACGCAGTATTTT.

The rearrangement uses TRBV5-6 and TRBJ1-6; 7 nucleotides agree with TRBD1. CDR3 length: 15 residues. Germline V gene sequence: CDR1 SGHDT, CDR2 YYEEEE. V lost 0 bases, J lost 8 bases, and 5 bases stayed unmatched. CDR3 loop: CASSLAGQGDSPLHF. DNA of the CDR3: TGTGCCAGCAGCTTGGCCGGTCAGGGGGATTCACCCCTCCACTTT.

This chain uses TRBV5-1 with TRBJ2-1, with D perhaps matching TRBD1 (6 bases). CDR1 SGHRS and CDR2 YFSETQ come from the germline V gene. The CDR3 consists of 14 residues. V was clipped by 4 bases and J by 8 bases, with 16 bases between them. The CDR3 reads CASSTRGEGDEQFF. In DNA form, the CDR3 reads TGCGCCAGCAGCACCAGGGGAGAAGGCGATGAGCAGTTCTTC.

J is TRBJ1-2 and V is TRBV5-1; D may be TRBD1 (5 bases). V gave up 0 bases and J gave up 6 bases, with 9 bases separating them. Per the germline V gene, CDR1 is SGHRS and CDR2 is YFSETQ. This CDR3 is built from 13 residues. In nucleotides, the CDR3 is TGCGCCAGCAGCTTGGGACAGTCCCATGGCTACACCTTC. Protein sequence: CASSLGQSHGYTF.

The J gene is TRBJ1-2, the V gene TRBV7-9; D is perhaps TRBD1 (5 bases). CDR1 and CDR2 (germline): SEHNR, FQNEAQ (reference sequence). The CDR3 is 16 residues long. Between the trimmed V and J ends, which lost 1 base and 2 bases, there was a span of 14 bases. CDR3 in DNA: TGTGCCAGCAGCTTAGGTCCAGGGCGGACAAACTATGGCTACACCTTC. Translating it yields CASSLGPGRTNYGYTF.

This chain joins TRBV6-1 and TRBJ1-2, with 7 bases aligning to TRBD1. The germline V gene has CDR1 MNHNS and CDR2 SASEGT. With V trimmed by 0 bases and J by 2 bases, 6 bases remained unmatched. This CDR3 spans 16 amino acids. CDR3 DNA sequence: TGTGCCAGCAGTGAAGCCAGGGACAGCCTCAACTATGGCTACACCTTC. This codes for CASSEARDSLNYGYTF.

V usage is TRBV6-4 and J usage is TRBJ1-1; a possible D gene is TRBD1 (6 bases). Germline CDR1 MRHNA, CDR2 SNTAGT. The CDR3 extends over 20 amino acids. Trimming removed 0 bases at V and 5 bases at J, with 28 bases between. The CDR3, as DNA: TGTGCCAGCAGTGACTCCTTGGAGGCCGAGGGGGAAGTAATTGGAACTGAAGCTTTCTTT. Protein: CASSDSLEAEGEVIGTEAFF.

The V gene is TRBV4-2, the J gene TRBJ2-7, with TRBD2 matching 8 bases. The CDR3 is 15 amino acids. The germline CDR1 and CDR2 sequences are LGHNA and YNFKEQ. J lost 3 bases, V lost 5 bases, and 9 bases had no gene match. DNA for the CDR3: TGTGCCAGCAGCTCTTGGCCGGGACTAGGCTACGAGCAGTACTTC. It encodes CASSSWPGLGYEQYF.

The rearrangement uses TRBV6-1 and TRBJ1-1, with a possible D match to TRBD1 (5 bases). Germline V gives CDR1 MNHNS, CDR2 SASEGT. V was clipped by 6 bases and J by 0 bases, with 14 bases between them. The CDR3 contains 15 residues. The CDR3 region is CASSLPDNLNTEAFF. The CDR3, as DNA: TGTGCCAGCAGCCTCCCGGACAATTTGAACACTGAAGCTTTCTTT.

This clone has a handful of counts. The rearrangement uses TRBV4-1 and TRBJ1-4; TRBD1 might be the D (5 bases). V was cut by 0 bases and J by 14 bases, with 13 bases left in between. The CDR3 has 13 amino acids. From germline, CDR1 is MGHRA and CDR2 YSYEKL. Here the CDR3 reads CASSQEEDRDLFF. The CDR3 bases are TGCGCCAGCAGCCAAGAGGAAGACAGAGACCTGTTTTTT.

This chain links TRBV6-1 with TRBJ2-3; D perhaps matches TRBD1 (5 bases). V lost 2 bases, J lost 6 bases, and 12 bases lay in between. The CDR3 contains 14 residues. Looked up from germline, CDR1 is MNHNS and CDR2 is SASEGT. The DNA for the CDR3 is TGTGCCAGCAGTGAAAATGCAGGGTGGGATACGCAGTATTTT. Translation gives CASSENAGWDTQYF.

The J gene is TRBJ2-5, the V gene TRBV6-1, with 8 nucleotides matching TRBD2. The J segment lost 2 bases and the V segment lost 9 bases, leaving 11 bases of the junction unmatched. The length of the CDR3 is 15 residues. CDR1 and CDR2 (germline): MNHNS, SASEGT. Written as DNA, the CDR3 is TGTGCCAGTTACCAAGCGGGGGTGGGTCAAGAGACCCAGTACTTC. Residues: CASYQAGVGQETQYF.

The CDR3 region has the DNA TGCGCCAGCAGCTCGGACAGCTTGAACACTGAAGCTTTCTTT. Its translation: CASSSDSLNTEAFF. The chain links TRBV5-1 to TRBJ1-1; TRBD1 is a possible D gene (6 bases). Trimming left V 3 bases short and J 0 bases short, with 9 bases between. CDR3 length equals 14 residues. Per the germline V gene, CDR1 is SGHRS and CDR2 is YFSETQ.

This chain links TRBV5-5 with TRBJ1-1, with D uncertain. Deletions cut 0 bases from V and 2 bases from J, with 5 bases between. Germline V gene data show CDR1 as SGHKS and CDR2 as YYEKEE (reference sequence). The length of the CDR3 is 13 residues. The CDR3 is CASSLGHNTEAFF. The CDR3 DNA sequence: TGTGCCAGCAGCTTGGGGCACAACACTGAAGCTTTCTTT.

The chain combines TRBV29-1 with TRBJ2-7; 7 positions match TRBD1. V lost 7 bases to trimming and J lost 2 bases; unmatched junction nucleotides: 14. This CDR3 spans 15 amino acids. The germline V gene has CDR1 SQVTM and CDR2 ANQGSEA. DNA of the CDR3: TGCAGCGCCCTCTCCGGGACAGTCTATCCCTACGAGCAGTACTTC. Its protein product is CSALSGTVYPYEQYF.

The chain joins TRBV6-5 to TRBJ1-2, with a weak D call TRBD1 (5 bases). The CDR3 is 13 residues long. The V gene's germline CDR1 is MNHEY and CDR2 SVGAGI. Deletions cut 6 bases from V and 4 bases from J, with 12 bases between. The CDR3 loop reads CASRRDSGYGYTF. As DNA, the CDR3 is TGTGCCAGCAGGCGGGACTCCGGCTATGGCTACACCTTC.

The V and J genes are TRBV14 and TRBJ1-6; D is unclear. CDR1 SGHDN and CDR2 FVKESK come from the germline V gene. The CDR3 totals 16 residues. V was pared by 5 bases and J by 1 base, with 12 bases between. Here the CDR3 DNA reads TGTGCCAGCAGCGAAGGAGGAGTTTCCTATAATTCACCCCTCCACTTT. Translation gives CASSEGGVSYNSPLHF.

This clone was detected a few times. V gene TRBV28 combines with J gene TRBJ1-5, with D possibly matching TRBD1 (6 bases). The germline V gene encodes CDR1 MDHEN and CDR2 SYDVKM. Trimming cost V 5 bases and J 4 bases, with 21 bases left between them. The CDR3 has 17 residues. The CDR3 here is CASSPPGDGLRNQPQHF. CDR3 sequence (DNA): TGTGCCAGCAGTCCTCCAGGGGATGGTCTTAGGAATCAGCCCCAGCATTTT. Full variable domain (missing parts from reference TRBV28 and TRBJ1-5): DVKVTQSSRYLVKRTGEKVFLECVQDMDHENMFWYRQDPGLGLRLIYFSYDVKMKEKGDIPEGYSVSREKKERFSLILESASTNQTSMYLCASSPPGDGLRNQPQHFGDGTRLSIL.

The chain joins TRBV7-9 to TRBJ2-5; D is perhaps TRBD2 (5 bases). The CDR3 is 14 amino acids. V was pared by 5 bases and J by 4 bases, with 14 bases between. The V gene's germline CDR1 is SEHNR and CDR2 FQNEAQ (reference sequence). CDR3 amino acids: CASSPGLGRETQYF. CDR3 nucleotides: TGTGCCAGCAGCCCTGGACTGGGCCGAGAGACCCAGTACTTC.

This chain connects TRBV7-9 to TRBJ2-5; TRBD2 might be the D (5 bases). Trimming took 4 bases from V and 5 from J, leaving 11 bases between them. This CDR3 is built from 13 residues. Per germline, CDR1 SEHNR and CDR2 FQNEAQ (reference sequence). CDR3 in amino acids: CASSSPGWETQYF. The CDR3 DNA follows: TGTGCCAGCAGCTCTCCGGGATGGGAGACCCAGTACTTC.